This T cell receptor (beta chain) was captured in a study of CD8 T cells in Susac syndrome. Germline lookup yields CDR1 GTSNPN and CDR2 SVGIG (reference sequence). This CDR3 is 15 amino acids long. V was clipped by 3 bases and J by 5 bases; unmatched bases: 7. The RNA input was about 0.5 to 1 ug, and it was reverse transcribed with random hexamers. Using its own MiXCR run on the immunoSEQ multiplex PCR reads, TCRdb lists one record per CDR3 protein. The table records more than 100,000 distinct CDR3 sequences, 95% to 96% of them present only once. Sequencing of TCR beta was undertaken in CD8+ and CD4+ T cells derived from blood.

The V call is TRBV30, the J call TRBJ2-1; 10 bases line up with TRBD2. The sample consisted of CD4+ T cells from PBMCs. The origin of this receptor is a human donor with Susac syndrome. This CDR3 is CAWSLAGVGDNEQFF. The CDR3 DNA follows: TGTGCCTGGAGCCTAGCGGGAGTTGGGGACAATGAGCAGTTCTTC.